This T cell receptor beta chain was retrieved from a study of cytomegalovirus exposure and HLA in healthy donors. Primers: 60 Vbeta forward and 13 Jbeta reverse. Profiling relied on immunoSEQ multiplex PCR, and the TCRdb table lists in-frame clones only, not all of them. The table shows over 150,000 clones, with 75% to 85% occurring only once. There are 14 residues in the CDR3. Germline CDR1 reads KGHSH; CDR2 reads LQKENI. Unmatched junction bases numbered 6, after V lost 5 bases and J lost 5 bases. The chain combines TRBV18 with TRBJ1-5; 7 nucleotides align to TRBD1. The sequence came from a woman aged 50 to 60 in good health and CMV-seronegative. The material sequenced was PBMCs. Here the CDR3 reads CASSSVQGYQPQHF. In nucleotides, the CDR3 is TGTGCCAGCTCATCCGTACAGGGGTATCAGCCCCAGCATTTT.